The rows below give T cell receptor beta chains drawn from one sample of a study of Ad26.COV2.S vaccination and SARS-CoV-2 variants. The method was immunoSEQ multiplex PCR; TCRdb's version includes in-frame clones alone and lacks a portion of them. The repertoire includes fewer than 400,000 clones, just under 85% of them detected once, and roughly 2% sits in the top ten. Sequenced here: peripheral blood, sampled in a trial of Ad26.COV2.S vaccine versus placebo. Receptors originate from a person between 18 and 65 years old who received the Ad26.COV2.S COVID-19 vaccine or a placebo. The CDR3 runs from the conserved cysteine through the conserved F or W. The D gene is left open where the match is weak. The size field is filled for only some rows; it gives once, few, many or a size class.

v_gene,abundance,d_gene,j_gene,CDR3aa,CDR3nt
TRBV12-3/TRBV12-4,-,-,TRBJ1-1,CASSLGLNTEAFF,TGTGCCAGCAGTTTAGGTCTGAACACTGAAGCTTTCTTT
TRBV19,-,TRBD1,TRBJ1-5,CASSIQTGTGGRNQPQHF,TGTGCCAGTAGTATCCAGACCGGGACAGGGGGCCGCAATCAGCCCCAGCATTTT
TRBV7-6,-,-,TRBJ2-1,CASSLPRSEQFF,TGTGCCAGCAGCCTCCCCCGGTCCGAGCAGTTCTTC
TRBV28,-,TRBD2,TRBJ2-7,CASSFVLAGEQYF,TGTGCCAGCAGTTTTGTTCTAGCGGGGGAGCAGTACTTC
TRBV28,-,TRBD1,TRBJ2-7,CASSLSGTGGAEQYF,TGTGCCAGCAGTTTAAGCGGGACAGGGGGGGCCGAGCAGTACTTC
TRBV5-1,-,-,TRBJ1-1,CASSLAGGGNTEAFF,TGCGCCAGCAGCTTGGCGGGGGGTGGCAACACTGAAGCTTTCTTT
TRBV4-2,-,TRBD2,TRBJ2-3,CASSQDGKRGEATDTQYF,TGTGCCAGCAGCCAAGATGGAAAGCGGGGGGAGGCCACAGATACGCAGTATTTT
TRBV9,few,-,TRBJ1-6,CASSVEQYNSPLHF,TGTGCCAGCAGCGTAGAACAGTATAATTCACCCCTCCACTTT
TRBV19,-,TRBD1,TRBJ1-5,CASSDRGAGQPQHF,TGTGCCAGTAGCGACAGGGGAGCAGGACAGCCCCAGCATTTT
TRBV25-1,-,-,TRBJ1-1,CASSWGYTEAFF,TGTGCCAGCAGCTGGGGGTACACTGAAGCTTTCTTT
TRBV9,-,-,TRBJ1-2,CASSVEDSPNYGYTF,TGTGCCAGCAGCGTAGAGGACAGCCCTAACTATGGCTACACCTTC
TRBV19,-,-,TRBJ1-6,CASTVNRAYNSPLHF,TGTGCCAGTACCGTTAACAGGGCGTATAATTCACCCCTCCACTTT
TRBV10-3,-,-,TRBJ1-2,CAISEEGDKNLYGYTF,TGTGCCATCAGTGAGGAGGGAGATAAGAACCTCTATGGCTACACCTTC
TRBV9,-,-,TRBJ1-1,CASSSLGSGNTEAFF,TGTGCCAGCAGCTCTCTAGGCTCCGGGAACACTGAAGCTTTCTTT
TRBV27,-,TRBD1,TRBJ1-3,CASSLGTGGWSPIYF,TGTGCCAGCAGTTTAGGGACAGGGGGATGGAGTCCCATATATTTT
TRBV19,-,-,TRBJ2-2,CASSIDLSGLHTGELFF,TGTGCCAGTAGTATAGATCTCTCAGGCCTCCACACCGGGGAGCTGTTTTTT
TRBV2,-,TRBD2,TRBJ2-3,CASRVRLAGTDTQYF,TGTGCCAGCAGGGTCCGGCTAGCGGGAACAGATACGCAGTATTTT
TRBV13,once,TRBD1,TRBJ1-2,CASMDRGSYGYTF,TGTGCCAGCATGGACAGGGGGTCTTATGGCTACACCTTC
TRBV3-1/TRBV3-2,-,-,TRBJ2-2,CASRNGRNTGELFF,TGTGCCAGCAGAAACGGGAGGAACACCGGGGAGCTGTTTTTT
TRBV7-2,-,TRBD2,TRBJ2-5,CASSFLRGGETQYF,TGTGCCAGCAGCTTTCTTCGGGGAGGGGAGACCCAGTACTTC
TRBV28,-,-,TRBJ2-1,CASSLPLGLTSEQFF,TGTGCCAGCAGTTTGCCCCTGGGCCTGACAAGTGAGCAGTTCTTC
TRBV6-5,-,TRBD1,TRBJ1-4,CASRTGINEKLFF,TGTGCCAGCCGGACAGGGATTAATGAAAAACTGTTTTTT
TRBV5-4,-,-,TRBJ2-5,CASSLTNSQETQYF,TGTGCCAGCAGCTTAACAAACAGCCAAGAGACCCAGTACTTC
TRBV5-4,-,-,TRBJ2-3,CASSSRSGDTQYF,TGTGCCAGCAGCTCGCGCTCAGGGGATACGCAGTATTTT
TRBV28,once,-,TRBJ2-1,CASSPYNEQFF,TGTGCCAGCAGCCCGTACAATGAGCAGTTCTTC
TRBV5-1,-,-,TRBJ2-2,CASSLAMLTGPGELFF,TGCGCCAGCAGCTTGGCCATGCTGACAGGCCCCGGGGAGCTGTTTTTT
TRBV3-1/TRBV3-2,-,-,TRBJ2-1,CASTGSRNEQFF,TGTGCCAGCACCGGCAGTAGAAATGAGCAGTTCTTC
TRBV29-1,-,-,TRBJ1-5,CSVGAENQPQHF,TGCAGCGTTGGGGCAGAAAATCAGCCCCAGCATTTT
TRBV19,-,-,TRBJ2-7,CASSGSSRVFPSEQYF,TGTGCCAGTAGTGGATCTTCCAGGGTTTTCCCCTCCGAGCAGTACTTC
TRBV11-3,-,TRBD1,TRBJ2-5,CASRKGAGGLQETQYF,TGTGCCAGCAGGAAGGGGGCAGGGGGCCTCCAAGAGACCCAGTACTTC
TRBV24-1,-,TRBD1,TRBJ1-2,CATSSERTGFGYTF,TGTGCCACCAGCTCTGAGCGGACAGGGTTTGGCTACACCTTC
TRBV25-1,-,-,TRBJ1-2,CASSRNYGYTF,TGTGCCAGCAGCCGAAACTATGGCTACACCTTC
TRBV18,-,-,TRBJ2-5,CASSVGLQETQYF,TGTGCCAGCTCGGTGGGGCTGCAAGAGACCCAGTACTTC
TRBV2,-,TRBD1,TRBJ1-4,CASSSSRTGSFGEKLFF,TGTGCCAGCAGTTCCTCCAGGACAGGGAGCTTTGGTGAAAAACTGTTTTTT
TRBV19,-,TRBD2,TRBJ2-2,CASSRLAGGKTGELFF,TGTGCCAGTAGTAGACTAGCGGGGGGAAAAACCGGGGAGCTGTTTTTT
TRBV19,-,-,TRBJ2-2,CASAVVYAQGWYTGELFF,TGTGCCAGTGCAGTGGTTTACGCCCAGGGGTGGTACACCGGGGAGCTGTTTTTT
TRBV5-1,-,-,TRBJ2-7,CASSSREVGSYEQYF,TGCGCCAGCAGCTCCAGAGAGGTAGGGTCCTACGAGCAGTACTTC
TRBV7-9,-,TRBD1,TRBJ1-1,CASSLGGPGGLGAFF,TGTGCCAGCAGCTTAGGTGGCCCAGGGGGTCTGGGAGCTTTCTTT
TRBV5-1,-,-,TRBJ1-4,CASSGSTGSTNEKLFF,TGCGCCAGCAGCGGAAGCACAGGTTCAACTAATGAAAAACTGTTTTTT
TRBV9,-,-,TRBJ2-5,CASSVGDARGETQYF,TGTGCCAGCAGCGTAGGGGACGCTCGGGGTGAGACCCAGTACTTC
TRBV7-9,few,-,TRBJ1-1,CASSLYGGNTEAFF,TGTGCCAGCAGCCTATATGGAGGGAACACTGAAGCTTTCTTT
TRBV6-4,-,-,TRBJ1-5,CASSEGREVSNQPQHF,TGTGCCAGCAGTGAGGGGAGGGAGGTTAGCAATCAGCCCCAGCATTTT
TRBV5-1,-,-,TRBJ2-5,CASSGRGLAETQYF,TGCGCCAGCAGCGGCCGGGGCCTAGCGGAGACCCAGTACTTC
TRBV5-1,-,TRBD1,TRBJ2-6,CASSRTGAGANVLTF,TGCGCCAGCAGCAGGACAGGGGCTGGGGCCAACGTCCTGACTTTC
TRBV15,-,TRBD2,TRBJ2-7,CATSRAASGFSYEQYF,TGTGCCACCAGCAGAGCCGCTAGCGGTTTCTCCTACGAGCAGTACTTC
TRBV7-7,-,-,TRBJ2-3,CASSLRPQTTDTQYF,TGTGCTAGCAGCTTAAGGCCCCAGACCACAGATACGCAGTATTTT
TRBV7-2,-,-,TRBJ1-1,CASRGPRDTEAFF,TGTGCCAGCAGGGGACCTAGGGACACTGAAGCTTTCTTT
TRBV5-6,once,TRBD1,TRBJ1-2,CASSPRTGQTSPYGYTF,TGTGCCAGCAGCCCCAGGACAGGGCAAACATCGCCTTATGGCTACACCTTC
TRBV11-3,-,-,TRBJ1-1,CASSNPDRNTEAFF,TGTGCCAGCAGCAACCCCGACAGGAACACTGAAGCTTTCTTT
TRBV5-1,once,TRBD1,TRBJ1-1,CASSGQGSTEAFF,TGCGCCAGCAGCGGACAGGGATCCACTGAAGCTTTCTTT
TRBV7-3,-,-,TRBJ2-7,CASSLNPRGEQYF,TGTGCCAGCAGCTTAAATCCCCGAGGGGAGCAGTACTTC